Following are 21 T cell receptor beta chains from one sample sequenced in a study of Graves' ophthalmopathy and Graves' hyperthyroidism. The sequenced template was RNA, covering the TCR beta CDR3 region. HTBI primers served in a first-round RT-PCR, which a second-round multiplex PCR followed. TCRdb recomputed calls from the multiplex PCR reads with MiXCR, one row per CDR3 protein. The sample lists roughly 220,000 distinct CDR3 sequences, about 46% occurring once. Sequenced material: peripheral blood. These receptors all stem from an adult man with Graves' ophthalmopathy.

The chain couples TRBV15 to TRBJ2-2; possible D gene TRBD1, 5 bases. Deletions cut 0 bases from V and 8 bases from J, with 10 bases between. CDR1 and CDR2 (germline): LNHNV, YYDKDF (reference sequence). This CDR3 contains 14 residues. The CDR3 DNA reads TGTGCCACCAGCAGAGATATGGGGCAGGGGGAGCTGTTTTTT. Protein sequence: CATSRDMGQGELFF.

In this sample, this clonotype turned up a few times. V usage is TRBV9 and J usage is TRBJ1-2; D unresolved. Germline CDR1 is SGDLS and CDR2 is YYNGEE. This CDR3 contains 14 residues. V was cut by 6 bases and J by 0 bases, with 12 bases left in between. CDR3 nucleotide sequence: TGTGCCAGCACCCCAGACGGAGCTAACTATGGCTACACCTTC. Translating gives CASTPDGANYGYTF.

The chain recombines TRBV6-5 with TRBJ1-4; maybe TRBD1 (5 bases). The CDR3 is 15 amino acids. V lost 5 bases, J lost 6 bases, and 16 bases lay in between. The germline gives CDR1 MNHEY, CDR2 SVGAGI. The CDR3 sequence: CASSPPGPDYEKLFF. Here the CDR3 DNA reads TGTGCCAGCAGTCCACCGGGACCGGACTATGAAAAACTGTTTTTT.

A few counts support this clonotype. V usage is TRBV10-2 and J usage is TRBJ1-4, with D uncertain. V gave up 0 bases and J gave up 8 bases, with 13 bases separating them. Germline V gives CDR1 WSHSY, CDR2 SAAADI. The CDR3 sequence is 15 residues long. The CDR3 protein is CASSESTYEGEKLFF. CDR3 nucleotides: TGCGCCAGCAGTGAGTCGACTTATGAAGGCGAAAAACTGTTTTTT.

V gene TRBV7-6 combines with J gene TRBJ2-7; TRBD1 is a possible D gene (6 bases). This CDR3 is built from 15 residues. CDR1 is SGHVS and CDR2 is FNYEAQ in the germline V gene. V lost 5 bases and J 3 bases, leaving 17 bases between the germline ends. The CDR3 sequence is CASSQVGQGHYEQYF. CDR3 DNA: TGTGCCAGCAGCCAAGTGGGTCAGGGGCACTACGAGCAGTACTTC.

The V gene is TRBV10-3, the J gene TRBJ2-7; no firm D call. The CDR3 sequence is 12 residues long. Trimming took 10 bases from V and 2 from J, leaving 12 bases between them. CDR1 ENHRY and CDR2 SYGVKD come from the germline V gene. The CDR3 DNA is TGTGCCACCTTCAACCCCCCCTACGAGCAGTACTTC. Translated, it gives CATFNPPYEQYF.

V gene TRBV6-5 combines with J gene TRBJ2-7; 9 positions match TRBD1. This CDR3 comprises 12 residues. Germline trimming cut 6 bases from V and 5 bases from J; bases unmatched to any gene: 2. Germline CDR1 reads MNHEY; CDR2 reads SVGAGI. This CDR3 reads CASRDRGNEQYF. CDR3 nucleotides: TGTGCCAGCAGGGACAGGGGAAACGAGCAGTACTTC.

The rearrangement joins TRBV19 to TRBJ2-5, with 14 bases aligning to TRBD2. This CDR3 spans 16 amino acids. Germline-derived CDR1 and CDR2 are LNHDA and SQIVND (reference sequence). Losses at the gene ends were 4 bases for V and 9 bases for J; bases not matched to a gene: 10. The CDR3 DNA sequence: TGTGCCAGTAGTACCTACCCCGGGACTAGCGGGAGTTCCCAGTACTTC. It specifies CASSTYPGTSGSSQYF.

This clonotype was seen more than once but under ten times. The chain combines TRBV20-1 with TRBJ2-7; D may match TRBD1 or TRBD2 (5 bases each). V dropped 3 bases and J dropped 5 bases, with 17 bases sitting between them. Germline-derived CDR1 and CDR2 are DFQATT and SNEGSKA (reference sequence). This CDR3 is built from 14 residues. The CDR3 spells CSARLRGEGHEQYF. CDR3 sequence (DNA): TGCAGTGCTAGGTTGAGGGGTGAGGGGCACGAGCAGTACTTC.

The rearrangement links TRBV7-9 to TRBJ1-1; weak D call: TRBD1 (5 bases). V was trimmed by 5 bases and J by 3 bases, leaving 10 bases between them. CDR1 is SEHNR, CDR2 FQNEAQ, per germline (reference sequence). This CDR3 has 13 amino acids. DNA of the CDR3: TGTGCCAGCAGCAACCAGGGTGACACTGAAGCTTTCTTT. Protein product: CASSNQGDTEAFF.

This clonotype was observed a handful of times. The V and J genes are TRBV14 and TRBJ1-1, with 7 nucleotides matching TRBD1. V shed 4 bases, J shed 7 bases, and the junction held 12 bases outside the gene matches. The CDR3 runs 15 residues. Germline CDR1 is SGHDN and CDR2 is FVKESK. The CDR3 coding sequence is TGTGCCAGCAGCCTATACAGGGGACCTGGTGATGAAGCTTTCTTT. The encoded protein is CASSLYRGPGDEAFF.

The chain has TRBV19 and TRBJ1-6, with D uncertain. The germline V gene has CDR1 LNHDA and CDR2 SQIVND (reference sequence). The V end lost 5 bases, the J end lost 8 bases, and 10 bases lay between the germline ends. The CDR3 sequence is 13 residues long. This CDR3 reads CASSALRDSPLHF. The CDR3, as DNA: TGTGCCAGTAGTGCCTTGAGGGATTCACCCCTCCACTTT.

This chain connects TRBV9 to TRBJ1-2; 11 bases fit TRBD1. Germline V gene data show CDR1 as SGDLS and CDR2 as YYNGEE. CDR3 length equals 15 residues. The V gene end was trimmed by 4 bases and the J gene end by 6 bases; junction bases not matched to a gene: 8. The chain's CDR3 is CASSPLGTGGDGYTF. The CDR3 DNA is TGTGCCAGCAGCCCCTTGGGGACAGGGGGGGATGGCTACACCTTC.

This clonotype was observed at least ten times. This chain connects TRBV10-3 to TRBJ1-2; TRBD1 matches 7 bases. Germline assignment: CDR1 ENHRY and CDR2 SYGVKD. The CDR3 length is 16 residues. Trimming took 0 bases from V and 3 from J; bases not matched to a gene: 7. CDR3 sequence reads: CAISESWDSRHYGYTF. CDR3 in DNA: TGTGCCATCAGTGAGTCTTGGGACAGTCGGCACTATGGCTACACCTTC.

The sample holds a few counts of this clonotype. The junction does not match germline at one end; this may be a read error. The V gene is TRBV11-2, the J gene TRBJ2-7; 13 bases fit TRBD2. Germline values: CDR1 SGHAT, CDR2 FQNNGV. The CDR3 spans 18 residues. The CDR3 region is CASSLLAGGPFSSYGQYF. The CDR3 DNA is TGTGCCAGCAGCCTACTAGCGGGAGGGCCTTTTAGCTCCTACGGGCAGTACTTC.

This clonotype occurred many times. The genes are TRBV15 and TRBJ2-6, with D uncertain. The CDR3 sequence is 16 residues long. Germline values: CDR1 LNHNV, CDR2 YYDKDF (reference sequence). V was pared by 1 base and J by 0 bases, with 7 bases between. The DNA for the CDR3 is TGTGCCACCAGCAGAGGTACGGACTCTGGGGCCAACGTCCTGACTTTC. Translated, it gives CATSRGTDSGANVLTF.

This clonotype is a singleton in its sample. The rearrangement uses TRBV6-1 and TRBJ1-1; TRBD1 is a possible D gene (5 bases). This CDR3 is 13 amino acids long. Germline assignment: CDR1 MNHNS and CDR2 SASEGT. Trimming pared 7 bases from V and 1 base from J, leaving 10 bases between. CDR3 region: CASKGTANTEAFF. The CDR3 DNA reads as TGTGCCAGCAAGGGGACCGCGAACACTGAAGCTTTCTTT.

This clonotype was recorded a few times. CDR3 bases: TGTGCCAGCAGCAGGGCTACAACTGAAGCTTTCTTT. It yields the protein CASSRATTEAFF. V gene TRBV5-6 combines with J gene TRBJ1-1; D gene uncertain. This CDR3 spans 12 amino acids. The V end was cut by 4 bases, the J end by 5 bases, with 9 bases between. Germline V gives CDR1 SGHDT, CDR2 YYEEEE.

The chain combines TRBV29-1 with TRBJ2-7; 9 bases are a match to TRBD2. Germline-derived CDR1 and CDR2 are SQVTM and ANQGSEA. The V gene end was trimmed by 6 bases and the J gene end by 5 bases; junction bases not matched to a gene: 8. This CDR3 has 13 residues. The CDR3 sequence: CSVEGLATNEQYF. In DNA, the CDR3 is TGCAGCGTCGAGGGACTAGCTACGAACGAGCAGTACTTC.

This chain connects TRBV20-1 to TRBJ2-5, with 7 bases aligning to TRBD2. V lost 0 bases, J lost 5 bases, and 9 bases stayed unmatched. Germline V gene sequence: CDR1 DFQATT, CDR2 SNEGSKA (reference sequence). This CDR3 contains 15 residues. The CDR3 sequence is CSARDLGGSKETQYF. CDR3 bases: TGCAGTGCTAGAGATCTGGGAGGGTCGAAGGAGACCCAGTACTTC.

The table lists this clonotype with many counts. The chain carries TRBV20-1 and TRBJ1-2; 9 nucleotides line up with TRBD1. CDR3 length: 11 amino acids. With 6 bases clipped from V and 12 bases from J, the junction kept 8 bases outside the gene matches. CDR1 DFQATT and CDR2 SNEGSKA come from the germline V gene (reference sequence). For the CDR3, the DNA is TGCAGTGCCCCTTTGACAGGGGGTCACACCTTC. This sequence encodes CSAPLTGGHTF.